This entry concerns a single T cell receptor (beta chain). This sample is drawn from a study of blood T cell repertoires in COVID-19. Across the study: Sites across the United States, Italy and Spain contributed samples from acute and convalescent COVID-19. PBMCs, B-cell-depleted T cells, or T cells were the source of the cDNA or gDNA that made up the material.

Cohort 3 recovered donors had two negative PCRs, clearance, or symptom resolution. Libraries were prepared by immunoSEQ multiplex PCR; TCRdb keeps only in-frame clonotypes and omits some of them. Of some 330,000 clones detected, approximately 88% appear once; the ten largest clones hold over 4.5%. Germline V gives CDR1 MNHEY, CDR2 SVGAGI. V was trimmed by 4 bases and J by 4 bases, leaving 11 bases between them. The CDR3 length is 14 residues. The V gene is TRBV6-5, the J gene TRBJ1-5, with D maybe TRBD1 (5 bases). This receptor was taken from a young man who had recovered from COVID-19. Sequenced sample: PBMCs or T cells enriched from blood (not recorded which). CDR3 loop: CASSLTDYNQPQHF. The CDR3 coding sequence is TGTGCCAGCAGTTTGACAGATTATAATCAGCCCCAGCATTTT.